The next 31 T cell receptor beta chains were all read from a single sample in a study of blood T cell repertoires in COVID-19. Using immunoSEQ multiplex PCR, the repertoire was profiled, and TCRdb retains in-frame clones only, with some absent. The sample yields under 200,000 clones, approximately 80% seen once. The specimen sequenced was peripheral blood. These receptors were taken from a human donor in a cohort sampled during active COVID-19.

The chain employs TRBV6-1 and TRBJ2-1; 7 bases fit TRBD2. The V segment lost 3 bases and the J segment 5 bases; nucleotides outside the gene matches: 13. The CDR3 contains 17 residues. CDR1 and CDR2 (germline): MNHNS, SASEGT. The CDR3 region has the DNA TGTGCCAGCAGTGAGAGACTAGCTGGATGGGGGGACAATGAGCAGTTCTTC. This sequence encodes CASSERLAGWGDNEQFF.

This clone was seen a handful of times. The chain joins TRBV6-2 or TRBV6-3 to TRBJ1-2, with D hard to call. From germline, CDR1 is MNHEY and CDR2 SVGEGT. The germline V and J ends were trimmed by 4 bases and 4 bases, with 13 bases remaining between them. The CDR3 contains 14 residues. The CDR3 here is CASSSSGVLYGYTF. The CDR3 DNA reads as TGTGCCAGCAGTTCCTCTGGAGTTCTCTATGGCTACACCTTC.

This clone appeared once. The chain is built from TRBV6-5 and TRBJ1-1; the match to TRBD1 covers 8 bases. CDR3 length equals 14 residues. Germline CDR1 reads MNHEY; CDR2 reads SVGAGI. V was clipped by 2 bases and J by 1 base; unmatched bases: 0. CDR3 loop: CASSYGTGNTEAFF. DNA of the CDR3: TGTGCCAGCAGTTACGGGACAGGGAACACTGAAGCTTTCTTT.

The rearrangement uses TRBV12-3 or TRBV12-4 and TRBJ2-7; 10 bases line up with TRBD2. J gave up 3 bases and V 8 bases, and 4 bases lay outside the gene matches. The CDR3 sequence is 13 residues long. In nucleotides, the CDR3 is TGTGCCAGCCAGGGACTAGCGAGCTACGAGCAGTACTTC. This gives the protein CASQGLASYEQYF.

In this sample, this clone turned up once. This sequence joins TRBV5-6 and TRBJ1-4, with D possibly matching TRBD1 (5 bases). Trimming took off 2 bases at V and 7 bases at J, with 12 bases between the two ends. The CDR3 spans 14 residues. Germline-derived CDR1 and CDR2 are SGHDT and YYEEEE. CDR3 coding DNA: TGTGCCAGCAGCTTCGGGGGAAGAGCTGAAAAACTGTTTTTT. This gives the protein CASSFGGRAEKLFF. Full variable domain (missing parts from reference TRBV5-6 and TRBJ1-4): DAGVTQSPTHLIKTRGQQVTLRCSPKSGHDTVSWYQQALGQGPQFIFQYYEEEERQRGNFPDRFSGHQFPNYSSELNVNALLLGDSALYLCASSFGGRAEKLFFGSGTQLSVL.

The rearrangement joins TRBV29-1 to TRBJ2-7; 9 positions match TRBD1. Germline V gene lookup returns CDR1 SQVTM and CDR2 ANQGSEA. J gave up 5 bases and V 6 bases, and 8 bases lay outside the gene matches. The CDR3 has 13 amino acids. CDR3 protein: CSVDRGPPHEQYF. The DNA for the CDR3 is TGCAGCGTGGACAGGGGTCCCCCCCACGAGCAGTACTTC.

The V call is TRBV5-1, the J call TRBJ2-7; 7 bases line up with TRBD2. Germline CDR1 SGHRS, CDR2 YFSETQ. The CDR3 is 15 residues long. V trimming: 0 bases; J trimming: 9 bases; junction bases outside the gene matches: 12. The CDR3 DNA reads as TGCGCCAGCAGCTTGGCCCCCGCGGGAGCCGGGGCGCAGTACTTC. Protein: CASSLAPAGAGAQYF.

This clone was recorded a few times. The gene calls are TRBV3-1 (or the pseudogene TRBV3-2) and TRBJ1-2; possibly TRBD1 for D (6 bases). V was trimmed by 7 bases and J by 4 bases, leaving 16 bases between them. The germline gives CDR1 LGHDT, CDR2 YNNKEL (reference sequence). The length of the CDR3 is 14 residues. CDR3 in amino acids: CASTTGIGTYGYTF. The CDR3 coding sequence is TGTGCCAGCACCACAGGGATTGGAACCTATGGCTACACCTTC.

V is TRBV3-1 (or the pseudogene TRBV3-2) and J is TRBJ1-5, with 7 bases lining up with TRBD1. Germline V lookup: CDR1 LGHDT, CDR2 YNNKEL (reference sequence). The CDR3 runs 17 residues. V was pared by 1 base and J by 4 bases, with 10 bases of the junction left unmatched. The CDR3 DNA reads TGTGCCAGCAGCCAAGTCCCTCCGACAGGGTCTAATCAGCCCCAGCATTTT. It codes for CASSQVPPTGSNQPQHF.

The V gene is TRBV7-3, the J gene TRBJ1-5, with 7 bases identical to TRBD1. The germline V gene has CDR1 SGHTA and CDR2 FQGTGA. The J segment lost 5 bases and the V segment lost 5 bases, leaving 12 bases of the junction unmatched. This CDR3 has 16 residues. The CDR3 loop reads CASSRETGLGHQPQHF. CDR3 nucleotides: TGTGCCAGCAGCCGCGAGACAGGGCTGGGGCATCAGCCCCAGCATTTT.

The chain combines TRBV4-3 with TRBJ1-1; D unresolved. Germline assignment: CDR1 LGHNA and CDR2 YSLEER. The CDR3 is made up of 13 amino acids. Trimming removed 1 base at V and 1 base at J, with 4 bases between. The CDR3 sequence: CASSQARNTEAFF. The CDR3 DNA sequence: TGCGCCAGCAGCCAAGCGAGGAACACTGAAGCTTTCTTT.

This rearrangement joins TRBV18 to TRBJ2-7, with D unresolved. V lost 0 bases and J lost 6, with 9 bases in between. CDR1 and CDR2 (germline): KGHSH, LQKENI. CDR3 length equals 13 residues. CDR3 nucleotides: TGTGCCAGCTCACCACCGACACGCTCCGAGCAGTACTTC. Amino acids: CASSPPTRSEQYF. Looking up the rest from reference TRBV18 and TRBJ2-7 gives the full variable domain: NAGVMQNPRHLVRRRGQEARLRCSPMKGHSHVYWYRQLPEEGLKFMVYLQKENIIDESGMPKERFSAEFPKEGPSILRIQQVVRGDSAAYFCASSPPTRSEQYFGPGTRLTVT.

The chain couples TRBV24-1 to TRBJ1-2; D gene ambiguous. Germline V gene data show CDR1 as KGHDR and CDR2 as SFDVKD. The CDR3 has 13 residues. V lost 3 bases to trimming and J lost 4 bases, with 8 bases between them. The DNA of the CDR3 is TGTGCCACCAGTGATCCCGACACCTATGGCTACACCTTC. Protein product: CATSDPDTYGYTF.

The table lists this clone with a few counts. This chain uses TRBV19 with TRBJ1-5; D is uncertain. V lost 5 bases and J 5 bases, leaving 13 bases between the germline ends. Germline CDR1 reads LNHDA; CDR2 reads SQIVND (reference sequence). CDR3 length equals 14 residues. The CDR3 DNA reads as TGTGCCAGTAGTGCCCGGACGGGGTATCAGCCCCAGCATTTT. Translated, it gives CASSARTGYQPQHF. The complete variable domain, with remaining parts taken from reference TRBV19 and TRBJ1-5, reads DGGITQSPKYLFRKEGQNVTLSCEQNLNHDAMYWYRQDPGQGLRLIYYSQIVNDFQKGDIAEGYSVSREKKESFPLTVTSAQKNPTAFYLCASSARTGYQPQHFGDGTRLSIL.

This chain uses TRBV19 with TRBJ2-1; D is perhaps TRBD2 (7 bases). The CDR3 is 17 residues long. The ends were cut back, 6 bases at V and 2 bases at J, with 20 bases in the middle. Germline-derived CDR1 and CDR2 are LNHDA and SQIVND (reference sequence). Written as DNA, the CDR3 is TGTGCCAGTAGAGGGGAGAAGTCGGGGGGCGCCTACAATGAGCAGTTCTTC. Translating gives CASRGEKSGGAYNEQFF.

DNA for the CDR3: TGTGCCAGCTCACCATTATCACCTCCGACAGGGGTATTATCGAACTACGAGCAGTACTTC. Translating it yields CASSPLSPPTGVLSNYEQYF. V is TRBV18 and J is TRBJ2-7; 8 positions agree with TRBD1. The V gene end was trimmed by 2 bases and the J gene end by 3 bases; junction bases not matched to a gene: 21. Looked up from germline, CDR1 is KGHSH and CDR2 is LQKENI. The CDR3 is 20 residues long.

The genes are TRBV7-2 and TRBJ1-2; D is possibly TRBD1 (5 bases). The CDR3 sequence is 13 residues long. Germline V gene sequence: CDR1 SGHTA, CDR2 FQGNSA. The germline V and J ends were trimmed by 4 bases and 9 bases, with 15 bases remaining between them. The CDR3 is CASSSGQGLSYTF. CDR3 nucleotides: TGTGCCAGCAGCTCAGGGCAGGGCTTAAGCTACACCTTC. Drawing the rest from reference TRBV7-2 and TRBJ1-2, the complete variable domain is GAGVSQSPSNKVTEKGKDVELRCDPISGHTALYWYRQSLGQGLEFLIYFQGNSAPDKSGLPSDRFSAERTGGSVSTLTIQRTQQEDSAVYLCASSSGQGLSYTFGSGTRLTVV.

The chain carries TRBV7-9 and TRBJ2-7; 8 bases agree with TRBD1. This CDR3 has 15 residues. Germline CDR1 reads SEHNR; CDR2 reads FQNEAQ (reference sequence). V was clipped by 4 bases and J by 4 bases; unmatched bases: 9. CDR3 sequence: CASSSTGTGLYEQYF. CDR3 DNA sequence: TGTGCCAGCAGCTCTACCGGGACAGGTCTTTACGAGCAGTACTTC.

This chain links TRBV29-1 with TRBJ2-3; D is ambiguous. Germline V gene lookup returns CDR1 SQVTM and CDR2 ANQGSEA. The V end was cut by 5 bases, the J end by 2 bases, with 11 bases between. The CDR3 is made up of 13 amino acids. CDR3 DNA: TGCAGCGTTATACAAGATTTCACAGATACGCAGTATTTT. This codes for CSVIQDFTDTQYF.

This clone was counted a few times. V is TRBV4-3 and J is TRBJ2-2; D might be TRBD1 (5 bases). In germline, CDR1 is LGHNA, CDR2 YSLEER. V was shortened by 1 base and J by 1 base, with 7 bases between the two germline ends. CDR3 length: 15 amino acids. Here the CDR3 reads CASSQGQQNTGELFF. CDR3 DNA sequence: TGCGCCAGCAGCCAAGGACAGCAGAACACCGGGGAGCTGTTTTTT.

This chain joins TRBV19 and TRBJ1-1; TRBD1 agrees at 7 bases. V lost 7 bases and J lost 0; bases outside the gene matches: 8. CDR3 length: 15 residues. Looked up from germline, CDR1 is LNHDA and CDR2 is SQIVND (reference sequence). DNA of the CDR3: TGTGCCAGTACGTCCGGGACAGACATGAACACTGAAGCTTTCTTT. Its protein is CASTSGTDMNTEAFF.

The CDR3 reads CASSPWRQGTEAFF. CDR3 bases: TGTGCCAGCAGTCCCTGGAGACAGGGCACTGAAGCTTTCTTT. The rearrangement uses TRBV27 and TRBJ1-1; 7 nucleotides agree with TRBD1. The V gene's germline CDR1 is MNHEY and CDR2 SMNVEV (reference sequence). The CDR3 contains 14 residues. V trimming: 5 bases; J trimming: 4 bases; junction bases outside the gene matches: 7.

V usage is TRBV3-1 (or the pseudogene TRBV3-2) and J usage is TRBJ2-7, with a tentative D call TRBD2 (6 bases). V shed 3 bases and J shed 3 bases, with 15 bases lying between them. Germline lookup yields CDR1 LGHDT and CDR2 YNNKEL (reference sequence). The CDR3 is 15 amino acids. CDR3 nucleotide sequence: TGTGCCAGCAGCCAGGGGGGAGTCTACCACTACGAGCAGTACTTC. Its translation: CASSQGGVYHYEQYF.

The chain uses TRBV13 and TRBJ1-1; maybe TRBD1 (5 bases). Germline V gene lookup returns CDR1 PRHDT and CDR2 FYEKMQ (reference sequence). This CDR3 has 14 amino acids. Trimming stripped 0 bases from V and 1 base from J, with 6 bases between. CDR3 loop: CASSLGQGNTEAFF. Here the CDR3 DNA reads TGTGCCAGCAGCTTAGGTCAGGGGAACACTGAAGCTTTCTTT.

This clone has only one observation. J is TRBJ1-2 and V is TRBV11-2, with 8 bases aligning to TRBD1. The CDR3 totals 15 residues. Germline V gene lookup returns CDR1 SGHAT and CDR2 FQNNGV. The V segment lost 5 bases and the J segment 3 bases; nucleotides outside the gene matches: 8. The CDR3, as DNA: TGTGCCAGCAGCCCTACAGGGGGGCGCGACTATGGCTACACCTTC. Translating it yields CASSPTGGRDYGYTF.

This clone has only one observation. This sequence joins TRBV6-1 and TRBJ2-7, with TRBD2 identical over 8 bases. V lost 2 bases, J lost 0 bases, and 6 bases stayed unmatched. The CDR3 runs 16 residues. Germline V gene data show CDR1 as MNHNS and CDR2 as SASEGT. The CDR3 bases are TGTGCCAGCAGTGAACGGGAGGGGAAGGGCTCCTACGAGCAGTACTTC. The encoded protein is CASSEREGKGSYEQYF.

The V gene is TRBV6-5, the J gene TRBJ2-7; 9 nucleotides line up with TRBD1. V was pared by 0 bases and J by 3 bases, with 3 bases of the junction left unmatched. Germline V gene lookup returns CDR1 MNHEY and CDR2 SVGAGI. The CDR3 extends over 15 amino acids. In nucleotides, the CDR3 is TGTGCCAGCAGTTACTCGGACAGGGGCTACTACGAGCAGTACTTC. It is translated as CASSYSDRGYYEQYF.

CDR3 sequence reads: CASSFTGGDTGELFF. For the CDR3, the DNA is TGTGCCAGCAGTTTTACAGGGGGAGACACCGGGGAGCTGTTTTTT. The chain recombines TRBV6-5 with TRBJ2-2, with 8 nucleotides matching TRBD1. J lost 3 bases, V lost 4 bases, and 4 bases had no gene match. This CDR3 comprises 15 residues. Germline CDR1 reads MNHEY; CDR2 reads SVGAGI.

This clone was recorded a few times. DNA for the CDR3: TGCGCCAGCAGCCCCGGGTCGGGACAGGGCGGACACGAGCAGTACTTC. Its protein is CASSPGSGQGGHEQYF. The J gene is TRBJ2-7, the V gene TRBV5-1, with 9 bases identical to TRBD1. With 4 bases clipped from V and 5 bases from J, the junction kept 13 bases outside the gene matches. This CDR3 spans 16 amino acids. Per germline, CDR1 SGHRS and CDR2 YFSETQ.

The chain's CDR3 is CATQGSTYNEQFF. The CDR3 DNA reads TGTGCCACCCAGGGGTCAACCTACAATGAGCAGTTCTTC. This sequence joins TRBV28 and TRBJ2-1; possible D gene TRBD1, 6 bases. Germline V lookup: CDR1 MDHEN, CDR2 SYDVKM. CDR3 length equals 13 residues. V lost 10 bases, J lost 2 bases, and 12 bases lay in between. The entire variable domain, with the rest obtained from reference TRBV28 and TRBJ2-1, is as follows: DVKVTQSSRYLVKRTGEKVFLECVQDMDHENMFWYRQDPGLGLRLIYFSYDVKMKEKGDIPEGYSVSREKKERFSLILESASTNQTSMYLCATQGSTYNEQFFGPGTRLTVL.

The chain has TRBV7-9 and TRBJ2-7; 11 positions match TRBD1. This CDR3 contains 15 residues. Germline V gene lookup returns CDR1 SEHNR and CDR2 FQNEAQ (reference sequence). The J segment lost 4 bases and the V segment lost 4 bases, leaving 6 bases of the junction unmatched. DNA for the CDR3: TGTGCCAGCAGCTCCCGGGACAGGGGGATATACGAGCAGTACTTC. This gives the protein CASSSRDRGIYEQYF.